A single sample gave rise to the 21 T cell receptor beta chains below, sequenced in a study of blood T cell repertoires in COVID-19. The method was immunoSEQ multiplex PCR; TCRdb's version includes in-frame clones alone and lacks a portion of them. Among 150,000 to 200,000 clones listed, 87% were seen once. Sequencing input: peripheral blood. The receptors shown here come from a woman between 65 and 79 years old with COVID-19, enrolled during active disease.

This clone has only one observation. The chain joins TRBV5-1 to TRBJ2-7, with TRBD1 matching 8 bases. V gave up 0 bases and J gave up 2 bases; unmatched junction bases: 7. This CDR3 has 16 amino acids. Germline CDR1 and CDR2: SGHRS and YFSETQ. CDR3 sequence: CASSLAGTGRAYEQYF. The CDR3 DNA reads TGCGCCAGCAGCTTGGCCGGGACAGGTCGCGCCTACGAGCAGTACTTC.

V is TRBV30 and J is TRBJ1-5; D gene uncertain. This CDR3 has 13 amino acids. The germline V gene encodes CDR1 GTSNPN and CDR2 SVGIG (reference sequence). V dropped 1 base and J dropped 5 bases, with 9 bases sitting between them. For the CDR3, the DNA is TGTGCCTGGAGTGGGGAGAGGGATCAGCCCCAGCATTTT. This encodes CAWSGERDQPQHF.

The V call is TRBV11-1, the J call TRBJ1-6; TRBD1 agrees at 9 bases. Germline V gene sequence: CDR1 SGHAT, CDR2 FQDESV (reference sequence). The CDR3 totals 15 residues. The J segment lost 7 bases and the V segment lost 5 bases, leaving 6 bases of the junction unmatched. Written as DNA, the CDR3 is TGTGCCAGCAGCCTTCGACAGGGGGAGAATTCACCCCTCCACTTT. Its translation: CASSLRQGENSPLHF. Full variable domain (rest looked up from reference TRBV11-1 and TRBJ1-6): EAEVAQSPRYKITEKSQAVAFWCDPISGHATLYWYRQILGQGPELLVQFQDESVVDDSQLPKDRFSAERLKGVDSTLKIQPAELGDSAMYLCASSLRQGENSPLHFGNGTRLTVT.

The chain has TRBV14 and TRBJ1-5, with a tentative D call TRBD1 (5 bases). V lost 0 bases to trimming and J lost 6 bases, with 12 bases between them. Germline loops: CDR1 SGHDN, CDR2 FVKESK. The CDR3 is 15 residues long. CDR3 loop: CASSQERGMSQPQHF. The DNA for the CDR3 is TGTGCCAGCAGCCAAGAACGGGGGATGAGTCAGCCCCAGCATTTT.

V usage is TRBV18 and J usage is TRBJ2-3; 10 nucleotides match TRBD2. V was pared by 2 bases and J by 7 bases, with 6 bases of the junction left unmatched. Looked up from germline, CDR1 is KGHSH and CDR2 is LQKENI. The CDR3 runs to 15 residues. CDR3 residues: CASSPGLADLYTQYF. DNA of the CDR3: TGTGCCAGCTCACCAGGACTAGCGGATTTATATACGCAGTATTTT.

The chain recombines TRBV2 with TRBJ1-6; 7 nucleotides match TRBD1. Germline CDR1 is SNHLY and CDR2 is FYNNEI. V lost 7 bases to trimming and J lost 0 bases; unmatched junction nucleotides: 6. The CDR3 totals 16 residues. CDR3 nucleotides: TGTGCCAGCACCTTGACAGGGAGCTCCTATAATTCACCCCTCCACTTT. Its translation is CASTLTGSSYNSPLHF.

A single count supports this clone. The gene calls are TRBV6-6 and TRBJ1-2, with D hard to call. The germline V and J ends were trimmed by 6 bases and 2 bases, with 10 bases remaining between them. This CDR3 has 13 residues. Germline loops: CDR1 MNHNY, CDR2 SVGAGI (reference sequence). The CDR3 DNA sequence: TGTGCCAGCAGCCGGGAGCGAAACTATGGCTACACCTTC. It translates to CASSRERNYGYTF.

The genes are TRBV5-4 and TRBJ2-7; 15 bases are shared with TRBD2. The CDR3 consists of 19 residues. CDR1 is SGHNT, CDR2 YYREEE, per germline (reference sequence). V lost 3 bases to trimming and J lost 3 bases; unmatched junction nucleotides: 13. The CDR3 nucleotides read TGTGCCAGCAGCTGCAAACCCTCGGGACTAGCGGGGGGAAGCTACGAGCAGTACTTC. Protein: CASSCKPSGLAGGSYEQYF.

The chain recombines TRBV5-1 with TRBJ1-1; D gene uncertain. Per germline, CDR1 SGHRS and CDR2 YFSETQ. This CDR3 contains 14 residues. Trimming took 0 bases from V and 1 from J, leaving 7 bases between them. CDR3 region: CASSLDVRNTEAFF. Here the CDR3 DNA reads TGCGCCAGCAGCTTGGATGTGAGGAACACTGAAGCTTTCTTT.

This clone appeared once. The rearrangement joins TRBV4-1 to TRBJ1-4; 9 bases map to TRBD1. The CDR3 consists of 15 residues. The J segment lost 8 bases and the V segment lost 4 bases, leaving 8 bases of the junction unmatched. Germline-derived CDR1 and CDR2 are MGHRA and YSYEKL. Here the CDR3 reads CASSPSGTGLEKLFF. In DNA form, the CDR3 reads TGCGCCAGCAGCCCGTCTGGGACAGGGCTCGAAAAACTGTTTTTT.

The rearrangement joins TRBV27 to TRBJ2-3; weak D call: TRBD2 (5 bases). This CDR3 has 17 residues. CDR1 and CDR2 (germline): MNHEY, SMNVEV (reference sequence). The V end was cut by 1 base, the J end by 3 bases, with 17 bases between. CDR3 sequence reads: CASSLFGGPHKTDTQYF. For the CDR3, the DNA is TGTGCCAGCAGTTTATTTGGAGGCCCTCATAAAACAGATACGCAGTATTTT.

The J gene is TRBJ2-5, the V gene TRBV4-2, with TRBD2 matching over 9 bases. This CDR3 has 17 residues. Germline lookup yields CDR1 LGHNA and CDR2 YNFKEQ. J gave up 2 bases and V 2 bases, and 9 bases lay outside the gene matches. The CDR3 loop is CASSQSHGAGGQETQYF. CDR3 in DNA: TGTGCCAGCAGCCAATCCCACGGGGCGGGGGGGCAAGAGACCCAGTACTTC.

CDR3 amino acids: CSVDRGSTNEQFF. CDR3 bases: TGCAGCGTGGACAGGGGGAGTACCAATGAGCAGTTCTTC. The chain has TRBV29-1 and TRBJ2-1; 10 nucleotides match TRBD1. V lost 6 bases to trimming and J lost 6 bases; unmatched junction nucleotides: 5. CDR1 is SQVTM and CDR2 is ANQGSEA in the germline V gene. This CDR3 is 13 amino acids long.

The chain has TRBV18 and TRBJ1-2; 7 positions agree with TRBD1. With V trimmed by 3 bases and J by 4 bases, 2 bases remained unmatched. CDR1 and CDR2 from the germline V gene are KGHSH and LQKENI. The CDR3 has 13 residues. The CDR3: CASSPTGTYGYTF. The CDR3 nucleotides read TGTGCCAGCTCACCGACAGGGACCTATGGCTACACCTTC.

The chain is built from TRBV2 and TRBJ1-5; the D gene is possibly TRBD1 (5 bases). This CDR3 has 15 amino acids. Germline V gene lookup returns CDR1 SNHLY and CDR2 FYNNEI. Trimming shortened V by 7 bases and J by 0 bases, and 13 bases separated the two germline ends. CDR3 nucleotide sequence: TGTGCCAGCACTGACAGTCCTGCTAGCAATCAGCCCCAGCATTTT. It is translated as CASTDSPASNQPQHF.

This chain connects TRBV11-3 to TRBJ2-5, with 12 bases identical to TRBD2. The length of the CDR3 is 15 residues. Germline CDR1 SGHNT, CDR2 YENEEA. Trimming cost V 4 bases and J 5 bases; bases outside gene matches: 5. DNA for the CDR3: TGTGCCAGCAGCTCCACTAGCGGGGGGCAGGAGACCCAGTACTTC. It specifies CASSSTSGGQETQYF.

The rearrangement joins TRBV30 to TRBJ1-4; D is undetermined. Germline V gene data show CDR1 as GTSNPN and CDR2 as SVGIG (reference sequence). CDR3 length: 13 residues. V gave up 2 bases and J gave up 3 bases, with 7 bases separating them. This CDR3 is CAWSWQANEKLFF. The CDR3 region has the DNA TGTGCCTGGAGTTGGCAGGCTAATGAAAAACTGTTTTTT.

The CDR3 region is CASSTGLGGSSGNTIYF. As DNA, the CDR3 is TGTGCCAGCAGTACTGGGTTGGGGGGAAGCTCTGGAAACACCATATATTTT. This chain links TRBV28 with TRBJ1-3; D possibly corresponds to TRBD1 (5 bases). The germline CDR1 and CDR2 sequences are MDHEN and SYDVKM. The CDR3 loop spans 17 amino acids. V lost 5 bases and J 0 bases, leaving 17 bases between the germline ends. Complete variable domain (other parts from reference TRBV28 and TRBJ1-3): DVKVTQSSRYLVKRTGEKVFLECVQDMDHENMFWYRQDPGLGLRLIYFSYDVKMKEKGDIPEGYSVSREKKERFSLILESASTNQTSMYLCASSTGLGGSSGNTIYFGEGSWLTVV.

The chain uses TRBV2 and TRBJ1-5; TRBD1 is a possible D gene (6 bases). The V gene's germline CDR1 is SNHLY and CDR2 FYNNEI. Trimming cost V 0 bases and J 6 bases, with 15 bases left between them. CDR3 size: 16 residues. The CDR3 region is CASSEAGGSASQPQHF. CDR3 nucleotides: TGTGCCAGCAGTGAAGCAGGGGGAAGTGCGAGTCAGCCCCAGCATTTT.

This clone was found a few times. The chain has TRBV29-1 and TRBJ1-1; no clear D gene. Germline V gene data show CDR1 as SQVTM and CDR2 as ANQGSEA. The CDR3 runs 13 residues. Trimming stripped 3 bases from V and 0 bases from J, with 8 bases between. CDR3 protein: CSVERYMNTEAFF. CDR3 DNA sequence: TGCAGCGTTGAGCGGTATATGAACACTGAAGCTTTCTTT.

This chain connects TRBV28 to TRBJ2-7, with TRBD2 matching over 7 bases. V was clipped by 7 bases and J by 2 bases; unmatched bases: 8. Germline V gene sequence: CDR1 MDHEN, CDR2 SYDVKM. This CDR3 region has 14 residues. CDR3: CASTPGGVPYEQYF. In DNA, the CDR3 is TGTGCCAGCACCCCTGGGGGGGTCCCCTACGAGCAGTACTTC.